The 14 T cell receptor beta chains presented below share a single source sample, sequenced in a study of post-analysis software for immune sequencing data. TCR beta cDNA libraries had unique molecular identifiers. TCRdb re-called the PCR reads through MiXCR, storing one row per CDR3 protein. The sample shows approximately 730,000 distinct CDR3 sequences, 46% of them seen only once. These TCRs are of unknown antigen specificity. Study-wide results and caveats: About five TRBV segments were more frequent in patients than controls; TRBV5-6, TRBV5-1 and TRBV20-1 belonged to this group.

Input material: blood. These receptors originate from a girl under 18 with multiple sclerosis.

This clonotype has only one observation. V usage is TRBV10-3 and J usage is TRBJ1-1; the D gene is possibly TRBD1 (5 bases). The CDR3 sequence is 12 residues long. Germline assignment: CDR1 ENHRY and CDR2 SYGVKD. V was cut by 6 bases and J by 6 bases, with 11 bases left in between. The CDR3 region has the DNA TGTGCCATCAGAGGGGTCGGGTCTGAAGCTTTCTTT. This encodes CAIRGVGSEAFF.

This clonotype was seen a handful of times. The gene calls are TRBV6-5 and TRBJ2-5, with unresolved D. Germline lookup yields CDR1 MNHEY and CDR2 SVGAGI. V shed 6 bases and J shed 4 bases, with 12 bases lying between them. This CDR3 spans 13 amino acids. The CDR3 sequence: CASSRINTETQYF. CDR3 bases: TGTGCCAGCAGCCGGATAAACACAGAGACCCAGTACTTC.

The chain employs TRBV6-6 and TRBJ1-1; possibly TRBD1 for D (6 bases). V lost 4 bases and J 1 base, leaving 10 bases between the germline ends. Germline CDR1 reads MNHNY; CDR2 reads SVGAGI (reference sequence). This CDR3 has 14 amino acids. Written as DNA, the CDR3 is TGTGCCAGCAGTTCCCGGGGACAGAACACTGAAGCTTTCTTT. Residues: CASSSRGQNTEAFF.

The CDR3: CSATLVGDEQFF. Here the CDR3 DNA reads TGCAGTGCTACTTTAGTCGGTGATGAGCAGTTCTTC. The chain uses TRBV20-1 and TRBJ2-1; no clear D gene. The CDR3 consists of 12 residues. In germline, CDR1 is DFQATT, CDR2 SNEGSKA (reference sequence). The V end was cut by 4 bases, the J end by 8 bases, with 12 bases between.

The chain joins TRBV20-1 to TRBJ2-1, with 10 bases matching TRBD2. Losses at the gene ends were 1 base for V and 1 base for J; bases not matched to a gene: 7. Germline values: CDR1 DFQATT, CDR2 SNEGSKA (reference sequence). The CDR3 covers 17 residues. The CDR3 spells CSARVQLAGLSYNEQFF. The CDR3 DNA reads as TGCAGTGCTAGAGTCCAACTAGCGGGACTATCCTACAATGAGCAGTTCTTC.

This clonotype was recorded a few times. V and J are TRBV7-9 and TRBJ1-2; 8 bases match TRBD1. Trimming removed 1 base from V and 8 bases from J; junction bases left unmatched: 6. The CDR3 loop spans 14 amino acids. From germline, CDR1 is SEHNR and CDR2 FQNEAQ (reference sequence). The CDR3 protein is CASSLEDRVRGYTF. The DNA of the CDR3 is TGTGCCAGCAGCTTAGAGGACAGGGTTCGGGGCTACACCTTC.

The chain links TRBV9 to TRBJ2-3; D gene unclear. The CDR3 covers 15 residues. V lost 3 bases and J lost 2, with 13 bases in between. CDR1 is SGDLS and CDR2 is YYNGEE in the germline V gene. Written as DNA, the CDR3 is TGTGCCAGCAGCGACAAACTGGGGAACACAGATACGCAGTATTTT. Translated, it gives CASSDKLGNTDTQYF.

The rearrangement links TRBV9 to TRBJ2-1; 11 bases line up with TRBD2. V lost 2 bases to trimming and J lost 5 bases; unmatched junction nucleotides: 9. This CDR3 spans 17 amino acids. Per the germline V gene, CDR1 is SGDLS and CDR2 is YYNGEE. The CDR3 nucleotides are TGTGCCAGCAGCGTTTCCACAGCTAGCGGGAGGAACAATGAGCAGTTCTTC. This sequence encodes CASSVSTASGRNNEQFF.

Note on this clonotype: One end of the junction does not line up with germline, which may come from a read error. The CDR3 nucleotides read TGTGCTAGTGGTCCGGGACTGTTCGGGAACTCCCACGAGCAGTACTTC. This translates into CASGPGLFGNSHEQYF. The chain joins TRBV12-5 to TRBJ2-7, with D maybe TRBD2 (6 bases). This CDR3 has 16 residues. Per germline, CDR1 LGHNT and CDR2 FRNRAP.

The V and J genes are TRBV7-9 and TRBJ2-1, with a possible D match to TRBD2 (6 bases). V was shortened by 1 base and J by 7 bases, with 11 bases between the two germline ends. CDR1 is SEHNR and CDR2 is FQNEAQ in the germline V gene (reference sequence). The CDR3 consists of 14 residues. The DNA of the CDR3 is TGTGCCAGCAGCTTAGACGGGAGACTGAATGAGCAGTTCTTC. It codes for CASSLDGRLNEQFF.

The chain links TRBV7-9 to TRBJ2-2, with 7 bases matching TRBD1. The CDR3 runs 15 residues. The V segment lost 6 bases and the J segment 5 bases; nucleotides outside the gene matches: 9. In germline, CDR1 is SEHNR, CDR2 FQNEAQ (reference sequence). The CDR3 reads CASRHPNRGTGELFF. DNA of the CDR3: TGTGCCAGCAGACACCCCAACAGGGGAACCGGGGAGCTGTTTTTT.

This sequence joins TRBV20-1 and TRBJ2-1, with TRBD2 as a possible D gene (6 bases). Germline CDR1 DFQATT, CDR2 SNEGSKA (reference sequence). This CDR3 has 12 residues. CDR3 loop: CRAATSWSEQFF. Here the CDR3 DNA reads TGCAGGGCCGCGACTAGTTGGAGTGAGCAGTTCTTC.

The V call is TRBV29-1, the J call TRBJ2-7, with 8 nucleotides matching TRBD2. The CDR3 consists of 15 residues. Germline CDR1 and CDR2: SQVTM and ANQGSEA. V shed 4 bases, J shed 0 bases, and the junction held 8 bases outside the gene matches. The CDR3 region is CSVAPTSVYSYEQYF. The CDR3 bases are TGCAGCGTTGCCCCGACTAGCGTTTACTCCTACGAGCAGTACTTC.

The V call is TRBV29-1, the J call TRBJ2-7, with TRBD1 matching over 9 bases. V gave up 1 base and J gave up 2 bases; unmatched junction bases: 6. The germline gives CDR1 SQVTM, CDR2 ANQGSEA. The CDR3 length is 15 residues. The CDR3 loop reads CSVEVWDRDTYEQYF. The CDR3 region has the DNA TGCAGCGTTGAAGTATGGGACAGGGATACCTACGAGCAGTACTTC.